This entry describes one T cell receptor (beta chain). Its antigen is still unknown. This entry belongs to a study of T cell responses to AZD1222 COVID-19 vaccine. TCRdb keeps only in-frame clones here, not all; method: immunoSEQ multiplex PCR. Counted here are about 110,000 clones, about 93% occurring once; the ten biggest clones make up approximately 22%. Germline CDR1 is SNHLY and CDR2 is FYNNEI. V lost 3 bases, J lost 4 bases, and 21 bases lay in between. The CDR3 spans 18 residues. Study findings and constraints: Dominant at 160-218 and 743-854, vaccine-associated CD4 TCRs also spanned spike. Only a handful of AZD1222 recipients were seropositive at baseline. Spike-specific TCR breadth rose after two AZD1222 doses, and depth rose as well. Unmutated variant regions are reportedly targeted by nearly half of spike-specific TCRs.

The sequence was obtained from an adult in good health. Sequenced material: peripheral blood, taken on day 0 of AZD1222 vaccination. V usage is TRBV2 and J usage is TRBJ2-2; TRBD2 is a possible D gene (6 bases). The CDR3 region is CASSEVMGGTTGTGELFF. CDR3 sequence (DNA): TGTGCCAGCAGTGAGGTTATGGGGGGTACTACGGGCACCGGGGAGCTGTTTTTT. The variable domain in full, completed from reference TRBV2 and TRBJ2-2, reads EPEVTQTPSHQVTQMGQEVILRCVPISNHLYFYWYRQILGQKVEFLVSFYNNEISEKSEIFDDQFSVERPDGSNFTLKIRSTKLEDSAMYFCASSEVMGGTTGTGELFFGEGSRLTVL.